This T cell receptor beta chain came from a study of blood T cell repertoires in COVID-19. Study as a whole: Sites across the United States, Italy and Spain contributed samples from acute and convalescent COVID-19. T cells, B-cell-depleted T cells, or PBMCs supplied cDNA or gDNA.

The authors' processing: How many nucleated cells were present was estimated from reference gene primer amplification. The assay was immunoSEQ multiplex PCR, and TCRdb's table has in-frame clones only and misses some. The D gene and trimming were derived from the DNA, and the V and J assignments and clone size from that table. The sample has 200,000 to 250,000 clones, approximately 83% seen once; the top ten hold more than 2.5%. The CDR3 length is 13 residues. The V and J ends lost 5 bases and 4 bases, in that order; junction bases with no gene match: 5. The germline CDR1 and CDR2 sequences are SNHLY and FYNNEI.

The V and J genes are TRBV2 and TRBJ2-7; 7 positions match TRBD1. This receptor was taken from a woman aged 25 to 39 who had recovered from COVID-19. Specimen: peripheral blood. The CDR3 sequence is CASSRGQWYEQYF. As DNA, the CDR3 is TGTGCCAGCAGTAGGGGACAGTGGTACGAGCAGTACTTC.